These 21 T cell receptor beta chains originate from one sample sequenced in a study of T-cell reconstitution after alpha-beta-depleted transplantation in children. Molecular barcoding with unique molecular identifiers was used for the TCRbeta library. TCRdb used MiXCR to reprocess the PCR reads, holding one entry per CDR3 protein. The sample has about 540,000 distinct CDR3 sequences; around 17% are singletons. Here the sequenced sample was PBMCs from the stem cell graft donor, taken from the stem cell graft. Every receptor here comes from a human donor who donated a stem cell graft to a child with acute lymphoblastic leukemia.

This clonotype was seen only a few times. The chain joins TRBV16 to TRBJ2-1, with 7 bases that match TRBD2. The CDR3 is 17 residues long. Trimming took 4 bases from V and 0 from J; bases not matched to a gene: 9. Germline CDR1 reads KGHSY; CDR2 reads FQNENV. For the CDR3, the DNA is TGTGCCAGCAGCCCCACCCGACTAGCTGGCTCCTACAATGAGCAGTTCTTC. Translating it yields CASSPTRLAGSYNEQFF.

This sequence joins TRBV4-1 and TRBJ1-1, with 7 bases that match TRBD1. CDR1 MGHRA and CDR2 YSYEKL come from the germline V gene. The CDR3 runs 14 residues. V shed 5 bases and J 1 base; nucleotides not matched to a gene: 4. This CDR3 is CASSFGTANTEAFF. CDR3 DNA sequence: TGCGCCAGCAGCTTCGGGACAGCGAACACTGAAGCTTTCTTT.

Written as DNA, the CDR3 is TGCGCCAGCAGCCTCAGGGTAGCCTACGAGCAGTACTTC. Translating it yields CASSLRVAYEQYF. The rearrangement uses TRBV5-1 and TRBJ2-7; the D gene is possibly TRBD1 (5 bases). V lost 4 bases to trimming and J lost 2 bases, with 10 bases between them. Per germline, CDR1 SGHRS and CDR2 YFSETQ. CDR3 length equals 13 residues.

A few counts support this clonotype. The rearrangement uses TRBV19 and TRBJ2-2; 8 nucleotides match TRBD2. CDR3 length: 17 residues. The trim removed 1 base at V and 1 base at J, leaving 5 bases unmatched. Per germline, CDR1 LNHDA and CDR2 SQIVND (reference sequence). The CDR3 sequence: CASSIAVAGLNTGELFF. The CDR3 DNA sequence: TGTGCCAGTAGTATAGCTGTAGCGGGACTGAACACCGGGGAGCTGTTTTTT.

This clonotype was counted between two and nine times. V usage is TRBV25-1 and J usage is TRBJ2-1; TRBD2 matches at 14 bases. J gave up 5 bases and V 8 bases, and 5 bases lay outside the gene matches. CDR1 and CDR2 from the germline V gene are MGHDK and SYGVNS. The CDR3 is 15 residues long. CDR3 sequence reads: CASGEGLAGDNEQFF. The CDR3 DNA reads TGTGCCAGCGGCGAGGGACTAGCGGGAGACAATGAGCAGTTCTTC.

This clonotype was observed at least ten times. The CDR3 region has the DNA TGTGCCAGCAGCTTCACGGACCTAGCCAAAAACATTCAGTACTTC. Protein sequence: CASSFTDLAKNIQYF. V gene TRBV5-5 combines with J gene TRBJ2-4; D is ambiguous. This CDR3 has 15 residues. The ends were cut back, 2 bases at V and 0 bases at J, with 9 bases in the middle. Germline assignment: CDR1 SGHKS and CDR2 YYEKEE (reference sequence).

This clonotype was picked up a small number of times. The CDR3 sequence is CASSYRLAGDEQYF. The CDR3 DNA sequence: TGTGCCAGCAGTTACCGACTAGCGGGAGACGAGCAGTACTTC. The V call is TRBV6-5, the J call TRBJ2-7; 12 nucleotides match TRBD2. The V gene's germline CDR1 is MNHEY and CDR2 SVGAGI. V was pared by 2 bases and J by 5 bases, with 1 base of the junction left unmatched. This CDR3 contains 14 residues.

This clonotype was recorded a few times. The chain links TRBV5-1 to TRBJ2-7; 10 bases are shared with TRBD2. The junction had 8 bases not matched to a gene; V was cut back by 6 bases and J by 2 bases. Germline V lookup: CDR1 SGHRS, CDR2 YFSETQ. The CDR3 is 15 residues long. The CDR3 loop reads CASNPLAGKPYEQYF. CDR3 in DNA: TGCGCCAGCAACCCACTAGCGGGAAAACCCTACGAGCAGTACTTC.

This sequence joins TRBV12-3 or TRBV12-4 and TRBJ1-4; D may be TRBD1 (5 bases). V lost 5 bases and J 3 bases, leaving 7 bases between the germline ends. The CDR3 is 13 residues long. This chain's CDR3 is CASSDSSNEKLFF. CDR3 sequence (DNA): TGTGCCAGCAGTGACAGCTCTAATGAAAAACTGTTTTTT.

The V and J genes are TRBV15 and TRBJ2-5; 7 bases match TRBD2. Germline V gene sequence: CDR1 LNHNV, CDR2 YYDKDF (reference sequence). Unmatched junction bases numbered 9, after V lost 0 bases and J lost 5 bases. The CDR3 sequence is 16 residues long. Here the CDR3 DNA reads TGTGCCACCAGCAGAGACGGGCGGGAGATGTGGGAGACCCAGTACTTC. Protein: CATSRDGREMWETQYF.

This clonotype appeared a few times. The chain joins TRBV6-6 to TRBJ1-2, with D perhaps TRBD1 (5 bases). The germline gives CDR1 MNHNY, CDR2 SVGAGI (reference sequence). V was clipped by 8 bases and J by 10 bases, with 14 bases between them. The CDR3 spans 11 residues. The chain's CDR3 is CASSGPGTYTF. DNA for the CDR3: TGTGCCAGCTCCGGGCCGGGGACCTACACCTTC.

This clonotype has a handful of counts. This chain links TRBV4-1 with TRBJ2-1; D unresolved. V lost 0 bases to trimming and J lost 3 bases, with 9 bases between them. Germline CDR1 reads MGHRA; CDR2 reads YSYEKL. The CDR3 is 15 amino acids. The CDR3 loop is CASSQEGPGYNEQFF. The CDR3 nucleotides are TGCGCCAGCAGCCAAGAAGGACCAGGCTACAATGAGCAGTTCTTC.

The CDR3 spells CASSPPDDYEQYF. CDR3 bases: TGTGCCAGTAGTCCTCCAGACGATTACGAGCAGTACTTC. The rearrangement links TRBV19 to TRBJ2-7; D unresolved. The V end was cut by 5 bases, the J end by 4 bases, with 12 bases between. Germline CDR1 reads LNHDA; CDR2 reads SQIVND (reference sequence). CDR3 size: 13 residues.

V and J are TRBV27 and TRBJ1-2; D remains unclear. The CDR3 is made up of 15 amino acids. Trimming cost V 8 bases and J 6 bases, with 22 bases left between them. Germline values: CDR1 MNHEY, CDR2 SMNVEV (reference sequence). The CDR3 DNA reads TGTGCCAGCTCCTCCTGGGTCAGTCGACCTGATGGCTACACCTTC. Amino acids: CASSSWVSRPDGYTF.

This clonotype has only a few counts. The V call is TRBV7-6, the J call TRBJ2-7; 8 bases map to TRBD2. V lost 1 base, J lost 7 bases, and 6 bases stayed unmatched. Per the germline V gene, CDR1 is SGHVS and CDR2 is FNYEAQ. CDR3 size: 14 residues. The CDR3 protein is CASSLGAGEGEQYF. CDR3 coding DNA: TGTGCCAGCAGCTTAGGAGCGGGAGAGGGAGAGCAGTACTTC.

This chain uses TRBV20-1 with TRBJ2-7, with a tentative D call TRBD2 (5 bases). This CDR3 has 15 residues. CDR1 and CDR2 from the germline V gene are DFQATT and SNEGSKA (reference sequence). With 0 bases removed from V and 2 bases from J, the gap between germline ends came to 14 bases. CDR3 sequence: CSARDPRVTAYEQYF. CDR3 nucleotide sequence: TGCAGTGCTAGAGATCCGCGGGTGACGGCCTACGAGCAGTACTTC.

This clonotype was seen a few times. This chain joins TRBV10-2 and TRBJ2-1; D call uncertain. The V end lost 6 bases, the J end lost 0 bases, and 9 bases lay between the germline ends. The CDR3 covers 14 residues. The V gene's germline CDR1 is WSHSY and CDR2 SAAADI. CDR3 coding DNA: TGCGCCAGCAGACCGACACCCTCCTACAATGAGCAGTTCTTC. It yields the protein CASRPTPSYNEQFF.

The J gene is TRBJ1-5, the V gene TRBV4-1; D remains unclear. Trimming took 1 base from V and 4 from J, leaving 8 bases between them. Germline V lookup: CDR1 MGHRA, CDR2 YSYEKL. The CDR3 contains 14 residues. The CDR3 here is CASSQAFVNQPQHF. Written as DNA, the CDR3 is TGCGCCAGCAGCCAAGCCTTTGTAAATCAGCCCCAGCATTTT.

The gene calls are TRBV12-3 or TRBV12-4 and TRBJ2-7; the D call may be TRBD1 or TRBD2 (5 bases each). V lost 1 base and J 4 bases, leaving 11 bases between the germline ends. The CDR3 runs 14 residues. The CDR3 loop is CASSLEGRRYEQYF. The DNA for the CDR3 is TGTGCCAGCAGTTTAGAGGGACGGCGTTACGAGCAGTACTTC.

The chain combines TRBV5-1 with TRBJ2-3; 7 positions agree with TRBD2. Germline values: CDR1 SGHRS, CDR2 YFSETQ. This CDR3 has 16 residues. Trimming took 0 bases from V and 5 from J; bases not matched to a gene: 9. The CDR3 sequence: CASSLDAGERLDTQYF. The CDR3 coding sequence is TGCGCCAGCAGCTTGGACGCGGGAGAGCGCCTAGATACGCAGTATTTT. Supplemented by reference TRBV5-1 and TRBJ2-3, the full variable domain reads KAGVTQTPRYLIKTRGQQVTLSCSPISGHRSVSWYQQTPGQGLQFLFEYFSETQRNKGNFPGRFSGRQFSNSRSEMNVSTLELGDSALYLCASSLDAGERLDTQYFGPGTRLTVL.

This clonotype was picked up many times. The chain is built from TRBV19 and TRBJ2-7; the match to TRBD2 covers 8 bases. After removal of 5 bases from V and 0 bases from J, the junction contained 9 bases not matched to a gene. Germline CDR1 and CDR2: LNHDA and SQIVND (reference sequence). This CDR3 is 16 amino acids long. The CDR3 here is CASSPLLADSSYEQYF. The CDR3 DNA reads TGTGCCAGTAGTCCCCTACTAGCGGACAGCTCCTACGAGCAGTACTTC.